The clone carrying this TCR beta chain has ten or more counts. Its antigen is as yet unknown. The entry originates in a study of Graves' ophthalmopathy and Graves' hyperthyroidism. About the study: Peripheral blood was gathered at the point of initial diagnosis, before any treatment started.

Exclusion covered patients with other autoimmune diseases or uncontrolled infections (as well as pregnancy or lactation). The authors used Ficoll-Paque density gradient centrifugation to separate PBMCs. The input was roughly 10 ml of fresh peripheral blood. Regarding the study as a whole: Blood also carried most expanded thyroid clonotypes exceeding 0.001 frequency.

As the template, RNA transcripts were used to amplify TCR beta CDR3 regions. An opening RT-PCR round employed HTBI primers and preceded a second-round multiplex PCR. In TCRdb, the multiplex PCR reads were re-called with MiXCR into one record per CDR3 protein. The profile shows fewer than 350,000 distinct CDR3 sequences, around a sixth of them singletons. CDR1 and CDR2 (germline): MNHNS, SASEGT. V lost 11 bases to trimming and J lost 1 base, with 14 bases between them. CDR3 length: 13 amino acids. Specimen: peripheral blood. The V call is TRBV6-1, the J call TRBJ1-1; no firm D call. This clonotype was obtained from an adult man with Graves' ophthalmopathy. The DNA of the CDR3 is TGTGCCGGCCGTCCATGGGCGAACACTGAAGCTTTCTTT. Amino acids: CAGRPWANTEAFF.